These 7 T cell receptor beta chains share one sample of origin, sequenced in a study of graft-versus-host responses after intestinal transplantation. These receptors' targets are unknown. Profiled with immunoSEQ multiplex PCR; TCRdb holds only in-frame clones, not every one. Seen here are approximately 130,000 clones, more than 90% observed once, and the top ten hold around 0.15%. The specimen comprised unstimulated CD4+ T cells sorted from spleen or lymph node cells, sampled before intestinal transplant. The receptors derive from a human donor who received an intestinal transplant.

V and J are TRBV2 and TRBJ2-1, with TRBD2 matching 8 bases. V was pared by 5 bases and J by 0 bases, with 3 bases of the junction left unmatched. CDR1 and CDR2 (germline): SNHLY, FYNNEI. The CDR3 has 15 residues. The CDR3 bases are TGTGCCAGCAGTCCGGGGGGGCCCTCCTACAATGAGCAGTTCTTC. This gives the protein CASSPGGPSYNEQFF.

The chain has TRBV5-4 and TRBJ2-5; TRBD2 might be the D (7 bases). The CDR3 consists of 16 residues. Germline loops: CDR1 SGHNT, CDR2 YYREEE (reference sequence). Deletions cut 1 base from V and 6 bases from J, with 19 bases between. The CDR3 spells CASSLQQRGGVKTQYF. The CDR3 bases are TGTGCCAGCAGCTTGCAGCAGAGGGGGGGGGTGAAGACCCAGTACTTC.

The V call is TRBV4-1, the J call TRBJ2-3; D unresolved. This CDR3 contains 15 residues. Trimming shortened V by 4 bases and J by 1 base, and 12 bases separated the two germline ends. Germline lookup yields CDR1 MGHRA and CDR2 YSYEKL. This chain's CDR3 is CASSPALVRTDTQYF. In DNA form, the CDR3 reads TGCGCCAGCAGCCCCGCTTTGGTCCGCACAGATACGCAGTATTTT.

V is TRBV5-1 and J is TRBJ1-4; no firm D call. V gave up 1 base and J gave up 0 bases, with 7 bases separating them. This CDR3 contains 15 residues. The germline V gene has CDR1 SGHRS and CDR2 YFSETQ. CDR3 residues: CASSLMGATNEKLFF. CDR3 nucleotide sequence: TGCGCCAGCAGCTTGATGGGCGCAACTAATGAAAAACTGTTTTTT. Variable domain in full (rest from reference TRBV5-1 and TRBJ1-4): KAGVTQTPRYLIKTRGQQVTLSCSPISGHRSVSWYQQTPGQGLQFLFEYFSETQRNKGNFPGRFSGRQFSNSRSEMNVSTLELGDSALYLCASSLMGATNEKLFFGSGTQLSVL.

This chain uses TRBV2 with TRBJ2-1; perhaps TRBD2 as D (5 bases). Germline-derived CDR1 and CDR2 are SNHLY and FYNNEI. The V gene lost 3 bases and the J gene lost 0 bases, with 9 bases spanning the gap. The CDR3 is 15 residues long. The CDR3 DNA reads TGTGCCAGCAGTGATTTGGGGAGCTCCTACAATGAGCAGTTCTTC. It specifies CASSDLGSSYNEQFF.

The V and J genes are TRBV18 and TRBJ1-1; D remains unclear. Trimming took 0 bases from V and 2 from J, leaving 7 bases between them. Germline CDR1 and CDR2: KGHSH and LQKENI. This CDR3 has 14 amino acids. The CDR3 DNA reads as TGTGCCAGCTCACCACCGTACCCCAACACTGAAGCTTTCTTT. Protein: CASSPPYPNTEAFF.

This rearrangement joins TRBV18 to TRBJ2-6; tentatively, D is TRBD1 (5 bases). V lost 4 bases, J lost 0 bases, and 13 bases lay in between. Per germline, CDR1 KGHSH and CDR2 LQKENI. The CDR3 extends over 17 amino acids. The CDR3 is CASSRADRHSGANVLTF. The CDR3 DNA reads as TGTGCCAGCTCACGAGCTGACAGACACTCTGGGGCCAACGTCCTGACTTTC.